This T cell receptor beta chain was recovered during a study of blood T cell repertoires in COVID-19. Study at large: PBMCs, B-cell-depleted T cells, or T cells were the source of the cDNA or gDNA that made up the material.

Cohorts were assigned according to the clinical history that participants reported. After removal of 3 bases from V and 3 bases from J, the junction contained 2 bases not matched to a gene. CDR3 size: 13 residues. Repertoires were generated with immunoSEQ multiplex PCR, while TCRdb's copy carries only in-frame clones and drops some. The sample consists of roughly 290,000 clones, around nine tenths of them appearing once. This sequence joins TRBV12-3 or TRBV12-4 and TRBJ2-7; 7 positions agree with TRBD2. The clonotype was recovered from a woman in her forties who had recovered from COVID-19. Sequenced material: PBMCs or T cells enriched from blood (not recorded which). The CDR3 coding sequence is TGTGCCAGCAGTTTTCGGGGGGACTACGAGCAGTACTTC. Translation gives CASSFRGDYEQYF.